These 20 T cell receptor beta chains came from one sample sequenced in a study of Graves' ophthalmopathy and Graves' hyperthyroidism. The sequenced template was RNA, covering the TCR beta CDR3 region. First-round RT-PCR employed HTBI primers, with a second-round multiplex PCR after it. TCRdb redid the calling of the multiplex PCR reads with MiXCR, one entry per CDR3 protein. The sample contains 300,000 to 450,000 distinct CDR3 sequences, 17% of which appear only once. Input material: peripheral blood. These receptors came from an adult woman with stable Graves' hyperthyroidism.

This clonotype has at least ten counts. The chain couples TRBV6-1 to TRBJ1-5; 8 bases match TRBD1. This CDR3 region has 15 residues. Germline V lookup: CDR1 MNHNS, CDR2 SASEGT. The junction had 5 bases not matched to a gene; V was cut back by 5 bases and J by 2 bases. The CDR3 nucleotides are TGTGCCAGCAGTCGGGACAGGCTACGCAATCAGCCCCAGCATTTT. Protein product: CASSRDRLRNQPQHF.

J is TRBJ1-2 and V is TRBV13; D ambiguous. Trimming removed 0 bases from V and 8 bases from J, with 19 bases in between. Germline lookup yields CDR1 PRHDT and CDR2 FYEKMQ (reference sequence). CDR3 length equals 16 residues. For the CDR3, the DNA is TGTGCCAGCAGCTTAGGTCGCGCGGATTACTCGGAAGGCTACACCTTC. Translation gives CASSLGRADYSEGYTF.

Many counts were recorded for this clonotype. The rearrangement joins TRBV20-1 to TRBJ2-7; unclear D gene. CDR3 length equals 11 residues. Trimming left V 4 bases short and J 6 bases short, with 10 bases between. CDR1 DFQATT and CDR2 SNEGSKA come from the germline V gene (reference sequence). The CDR3 DNA reads TGCAGTGCTACTAGAGATGCCGAGCAGTACTTC. Translating it yields CSATRDAEQYF.

This clonotype was detected many times. The chain carries TRBV28 and TRBJ2-3; D call uncertain. The germline V gene encodes CDR1 MDHEN and CDR2 SYDVKM. The CDR3 loop spans 14 amino acids. The V and J ends lost 2 bases and 6 bases respectively, with 12 bases between them. In nucleotides, the CDR3 is TGTGCCAGCAGTTTAGTTCTTGTCGAGGATACGCAGTATTTT. Its translation is CASSLVLVEDTQYF.

Concerning this clonotype: A read error is possible here, since a much larger clone lies one base away. V and J are TRBV28 and TRBJ2-5, with 10 bases lining up with TRBD2. Germline-derived CDR1 and CDR2 are MDHEN and SYDVKM. CDR3 length: 16 residues. V lost 6 bases and J lost 4; bases outside the gene matches: 11. The DNA of the CDR3 is TGTGCCAGCAGAGAGCTAGCGGGAGAGAAGCCAGAGACCCAGTACTTC. It codes for CASRELAGEKPETQYF.

This clonotype has at least ten counts. This sequence joins TRBV12-3 or TRBV12-4 and TRBJ2-2; no definite D call. There are 16 residues in the CDR3. V lost 1 base and J lost 1, with 10 bases in between. This CDR3 is CASSLDSPWNTGELFF. The CDR3 nucleotides are TGTGCCAGCAGTTTAGACAGTCCCTGGAACACCGGGGAGCTGTTTTTT.

This clonotype was counted many times. The chain is built from TRBV7-8 and TRBJ1-2; a possible D gene is TRBD1 (5 bases). Germline V gene lookup returns CDR1 SGHVS and CDR2 FQNEAQ. V lost 3 bases to trimming and J lost 1 base, with 12 bases between them. This CDR3 has 15 amino acids. The CDR3: CASSLGPQINYGYTF. The CDR3 coding sequence is TGTGCCAGCAGCTTGGGACCGCAGATTAACTATGGCTACACCTTC.

The gene calls are TRBV12-3 or TRBV12-4 and TRBJ1-5, with unresolved D. The CDR3 extends over 11 amino acids. The V end lost 3 bases, the J end lost 8 bases, and 5 bases lay between the germline ends. The CDR3: CASSFGEPQHF. The CDR3 DNA reads as TGTGCCAGCAGTTTCGGGGAGCCCCAGCATTTT.

There are a few counts of this clonotype. The J gene is TRBJ2-2, the V gene TRBV7-9; D not resolved. Trimming removed 2 bases from V and 7 bases from J, with 14 bases in between. Germline loops: CDR1 SEHNR, CDR2 FQNEAQ (reference sequence). This CDR3 has 15 amino acids. CDR3 protein: CASSLRRTPSGELFF. The DNA for the CDR3 is TGTGCCAGCAGCTTACGTCGGACCCCCAGCGGGGAGCTGTTTTTT.

This clonotype was counted many times. This is likely a read error, given that the CDR3 carries no conserved phenylalanine or tryptophan at its end. In DNA form, the CDR3 reads TGTGCCAGCAGTTACGACAGGGAGCAGTACTCC. It specifies CASSYDREQYS. This chain uses TRBV6-2 or TRBV6-3 with TRBJ2-7, with D possibly being TRBD1 (6 bases). This CDR3 spans 11 amino acids. The ends were cut back, 2 bases at V and 7 bases at J, with 6 bases in the middle. Germline V gene data show CDR1 as MNHEY and CDR2 as SVGEGT.

This clonotype was observed many times. J is TRBJ2-7 and V is TRBV7-9; TRBD2 is a possible D gene (6 bases). The ends were cut back, 5 bases at V and 7 bases at J, with 21 bases in the middle. The germline CDR1 and CDR2 sequences are SEHNR and FQNEAQ (reference sequence). There are 15 residues in the CDR3. The CDR3 spells CASSRRGGDIREQYF. In DNA, the CDR3 is TGTGCCAGCAGCCGGAGGGGCGGGGATATACGAGAGCAGTACTTC.

In this sample, this clonotype turned up many times. This chain connects TRBV2 to TRBJ2-7; perhaps TRBD1 as D (5 bases). This CDR3 has 13 amino acids. The germline V and J ends were trimmed by 5 bases and 6 bases, with 14 bases remaining between them. Germline-derived CDR1 and CDR2 are SNHLY and FYNNEI. CDR3 region: CASSSSGAVEQYF. The CDR3 DNA is TGTGCCAGCAGTTCCTCTGGGGCTGTCGAGCAGTACTTC.

This clonotype was detected many times. This sequence joins TRBV19 and TRBJ2-7; tentatively, D is TRBD1 or TRBD2 (5 bases each). Germline values: CDR1 LNHDA, CDR2 SQIVND (reference sequence). There are 15 residues in the CDR3. V gave up 3 bases and J gave up 0 bases, with 12 bases separating them. This CDR3 reads CASSIVPGTSYEQYF. Written as DNA, the CDR3 is TGTGCCAGTAGTATCGTCCCAGGGACCTCCTACGAGCAGTACTTC.

By share, this clonotype counts as medium-sized. V usage is TRBV11-2 and J usage is TRBJ2-7, with TRBD1 matching 11 bases. Germline V gene lookup returns CDR1 SGHAT and CDR2 FQNNGV. The CDR3 consists of 15 residues. Trimming took 5 bases from V and 3 from J; bases not matched to a gene: 6. The CDR3 DNA reads as TGTGCCAGCAGCACCCACGGGACAGGGGGCTACGAGCAGTACTTC. Amino acids: CASSTHGTGGYEQYF.

This clonotype came up a few times. The CDR3 region is CASSLAQASRFNYGYTF. The CDR3 DNA reads as TGTGCCAGCAGCTTAGCCCAAGCCTCCCGCTTTAACTATGGCTACACCTTC. The chain joins TRBV7-2 to TRBJ1-2; D unclear. Germline loops: CDR1 SGHTA, CDR2 FQGNSA. V was cut by 0 bases and J by 1 base, with 15 bases left in between. The CDR3 length is 17 residues.

This clonotype was detected ten times or more. At one end the junction does not follow the germline gene, possibly because of a read error. The V call is TRBV7-7, the J call TRBJ2-3, with a possible D match to TRBD2 (6 bases). CDR3 length: 15 residues. Germline lookup yields CDR1 SSHAT and CDR2 FNYEAQ (reference sequence). The DNA of the CDR3 is TGTGCTAGCAGCTTAGGTAGCGGTAGCACAGATACGCAGTATTTT. It translates to CASSLGSGSTDTQYF.

This clonotype was found many times. Written as DNA, the CDR3 is TGTGCCAGCAGCTTATCGACGAATTGGGGCTACACCTTC. Amino acids: CASSLSTNWGYTF. This chain joins TRBV7-2 and TRBJ1-2; no definite D call. CDR1 is SGHTA, CDR2 FQGNSA, per germline. The V end lost 2 bases, the J end lost 8 bases, and 12 bases lay between the germline ends. The CDR3 totals 13 residues.

This clonotype was picked up many times. CDR3 loop: CASSQDRATEAFF. The CDR3 region has the DNA TGTGCCAGCAGCCAAGACAGGGCCACTGAAGCTTTCTTT. V usage is TRBV6-5 and J usage is TRBJ1-1, with TRBD1 identical over 7 bases. V was pared by 6 bases and J by 4 bases, with 5 bases of the junction left unmatched. The CDR3 loop spans 13 amino acids. Looked up from germline, CDR1 is MNHEY and CDR2 is SVGAGI.

This clonotype was observed many times. The V gene is TRBV6-2 or TRBV6-3, the J gene TRBJ1-5; D ambiguous. Between the trimmed V and J ends, which lost 3 bases and 7 bases, there was a span of 10 bases. Per the germline V gene, CDR1 is MNHEY and CDR2 is SVGEGT. This CDR3 has 13 amino acids. As DNA, the CDR3 is TGTGCCAGCAGTTATACCAGGTTGCAGCCCCAGCATTTT. Amino acid sequence: CASSYTRLQPQHF.

This clonotype has a count of ten or more. This chain joins TRBV19 and TRBJ1-5, with no clear D. Trimming shortened V by 5 bases and J by 0 bases, and 14 bases separated the two germline ends. The CDR3 contains 16 residues. Germline CDR1 LNHDA, CDR2 SQIVND (reference sequence). The CDR3 spells CASSRRTRDSNQPQHF. The CDR3 region has the DNA TGTGCCAGTAGTCGAAGGACCCGAGATAGCAATCAGCCCCAGCATTTT.